These T cell receptor beta chains were read from a single sample in a study of CD8+ T cells in alopecia areata. The repertoire was sequenced with immunoSEQ multiplex PCR; TCRdb's copy has only in-frame clones and lacks some. This table holds about 190,000 clones, about three fifths found once. Sequencing was performed on CD4+ T cells sorted from blood, taken at week 4, from a patient treated with tofacitinib. These TCRs come from a human donor with alopecia areata. Both conserved end residues are part of each CDR3. D genes are given only for firm matches. The listing skips clone size in some rows; elsewhere it reads once, few, many or a size class.

J,size,V,D,DNA,CDR3
TRBJ2-4,-,TRBV6-1,TRBD2,TGTGCCAGCAGTGAGGGACTAGCGGGAGGTCTAGCCAAAAACATTCAGTACTTC,CASSEGLAGGLAKNIQYF
TRBJ2-7,-,TRBV5-1,-,TGCGCCAGCAGCTTGGATGGGGGGCCTTACGAGCAGTACTTC,CASSLDGGPYEQYF
TRBJ2-2,-,TRBV5-1,-,TGCGCCAGCAGCTTAACGACCGGGGAGCTGTTTTTT,CASSLTTGELFF
TRBJ2-5,-,TRBV19,TRBD2,TGTGCCAGTAGTATGGGACTAGCGGGAGCCTGGGGGGGAGAGACCCAGTACTTC,CASSMGLAGAWGGETQYF
TRBJ2-1,-,TRBV29-1,-,TGCAGCGTTGACCGGGGCTCTGGTGAGCAGTTCTTC,CSVDRGSGEQFF
TRBJ1-2,-,TRBV4-2,TRBD1,TGTGCCAGCAGCCCCTCGCGGGACAGTGGCTACACCTTC,CASSPSRDSGYTF
TRBJ2-7,-,TRBV7-2,TRBD2,TGTGCCAGCAGCCCTCGGGCCAGCGGGAGAGACGGGGAGCAGTACTTC,CASSPRASGRDGEQYF
TRBJ2-5,-,TRBV5-1,-,TGCGCCAGCAGCTTGGATCTTGGAGAGACCCAGTACTTC,CASSLDLGETQYF
TRBJ2-2,-,TRBV27,TRBD1,TGTGCCAGCAGTTTAGACAGGGACGGGGAGCTGTTTTTT,CASSLDRDGELFF
TRBJ1-4,few,TRBV30,TRBD1,TGTGCCTGGAGTAACCTTCAGGGGGCCCGAGAGGAAAAACTGTTTTTT,CAWSNLQGAREEKLFF
TRBJ2-1,-,TRBV4-1,-,TGCGCCAGCAGCTTTGGTTGGGAATTAGGCAATGAGCAGTTCTTC,CASSFGWELGNEQFF
TRBJ2-7,-,TRBV30,-,TGTGCCTGGAGTAAGGGGGGGAGTTGGTACGAGCAGTACTTC,CAWSKGGSWYEQYF
TRBJ1-2,few,TRBV29-1,-,TGCAGCGCTACACAGTCCTCCTATGGCTACACCTTC,CSATQSSYGYTF
TRBJ2-3,-,TRBV29-1,TRBD2,TGCAGCGTTGCAAGGCTAGCGGGAGTTACAGATACGCAGTATTTT,CSVARLAGVTDTQYF
TRBJ1-2,-,TRBV29-1,-,TGCAGCGTTGAAGATGGGTACCGGGGCTACACCTTC,CSVEDGYRGYTF
TRBJ2-1,-,TRBV29-1,-,TGCAGCGTTAAAAGCTCCTACAATGAGCAGTTCTTC,CSVKSSYNEQFF
TRBJ2-5,-,TRBV7-9,-,TGTGCCAGCAGCCGCAGACTAGATCAAGAGACCCAGTACTTC,CASSRRLDQETQYF
TRBJ2-7,-,TRBV30,-,TGTGCCTGGAGTGTTGCTGGTTCATACGAGCAGTACTTC,CAWSVAGSYEQYF
TRBJ2-7,few,TRBV23-1,TRBD1,TGCGCCAGCAGTCGATACACCCGGACAGGGGACTACGAGCAGTACTTC,CASSRYTRTGDYEQYF
TRBJ2-5,-,TRBV6-6,-,TGTGCCAGCAGACCCCCAAGCAGCTTACAGGAGACCCAGTACTTC,CASRPPSSLQETQYF
TRBJ2-2,few,TRBV29-1,TRBD1,TGCAGCGTTGAGACCACAGAAAACGACAGGGGTGGGCCTTTGAACACCGGGGAGCTGTTTTTT,CSVETTENDRGGPLNTGELFF
TRBJ2-4,few,TRBV2,-,TGTGCCAGCAGTGAATGGGGGAAGTACTTC,CASSEWGKYF
TRBJ2-1,-,TRBV4-2,-,TGTGCCAGCAGCCAAGAGACGGAGGGATCCTACAATGAGCAGTTCTTC,CASSQETEGSYNEQFF
TRBJ1-2,-,TRBV18,-,TGTGCCAGCTCACAACCACGGTGGGGCTACACCTTC,CASSQPRWGYTF
TRBJ1-2,-,TRBV30,TRBD1,TGTGCCGTAACTCAGGGGGCCGGGGGCGGCTACACCTTC,CAVTQGAGGGYTF
TRBJ2-7,-,TRBV7-8,-,TGTGCCAGCAGCTTATCACTAGCCCTCTCCTACGAGCAGTACTTC,CASSLSLALSYEQYF
TRBJ2-5,-,TRBV4-2,-,TGTGCCAGCAGCCAAGGAAAGACCCAGTACTTC,CASSQGKTQYF
TRBJ2-5,-,TRBV7-9,-,TGTGCCAGCAGCTCGAGCGTAGGTGGAATGGAGACCCAGTACTTC,CASSSSVGGMETQYF
TRBJ2-2,-,TRBV30,-,TGTGCCTGGAGTGTAATTACATCGACCGGGGAGCTGTTTTTT,CAWSVITSTGELFF
TRBJ1-4,-,TRBV9,-,TGTGCCAGCAGCGTAGACACAGGGACTGAAAAACTGTTTTTT,CASSVDTGTEKLFF
TRBJ2-5,few,TRBV2,-,TGTGCCAGCAGTAGGGGTGAGACCCAGTACTTC,CASSRGETQYF
TRBJ1-1,-,TRBV29-1,-,TGCAGCGTAGCGGGACGGATGAACACTGAAGCTTTCTTT,CSVAGRMNTEAFF
TRBJ2-1,-,TRBV6-5,-,TGTGCCAGCAGTTACTCTTGGGACCCCGAGTCTAGGCAGTTCTTC,CASSYSWDPESRQFF
TRBJ2-7,-,TRBV30,TRBD2,TGTGCCTGGAGTGTACGCACAGGCGGGAGCTACGAGCAGTACTTC,CAWSVRTGGSYEQYF
TRBJ2-3,-,TRBV9,-,TGTGCCAGCAGCTCCGCTCCCAGGGATACGCAGTATTTT,CASSSAPRDTQYF
TRBJ2-5,-,TRBV5-1,TRBD2,TGCGCCAGCAGCCACAGACTAGCGGGGAACCAAGAGACCCAGTACTTC,CASSHRLAGNQETQYF
TRBJ2-1,-,TRBV5-6,TRBD2,TGTGCCAGCAGCCCGGGACTAGAGGTTAGCAATGAGCAGTTCTTC,CASSPGLEVSNEQFF
TRBJ2-3,-,TRBV9,-,TGTGCCAGCAGCGTATGGCAGGGCCCAGATACGCAGTATTTT,CASSVWQGPDTQYF
TRBJ1-5,-,TRBV19,TRBD1,TGTGCCAGTAGTTCACAGGGGAGGCTTTCAGATCAGCCCCAGCATTTT,CASSSQGRLSDQPQHF
TRBJ2-5,-,TRBV28,-,TGTGCCAGCAGTGACCTTAGCGGTGGGGGCCAAGAGACCCAGTACTTC,CASSDLSGGGQETQYF
TRBJ2-5,-,TRBV5-1,-,TGCGCCAGCAGCTTGGCCAGGTCGGGCCGACAAGAGACCCAGTACTTC,CASSLARSGRQETQYF
TRBJ2-1,-,TRBV7-9,TRBD2,TGTGCCAGCAGCTTTCGGACTAGCGGGTCCTACAATGAGCAGTTCTTC,CASSFRTSGSYNEQFF
TRBJ2-6,-,TRBV7-8,TRBD1,TGTGCCAGCAGCGCGACAGGGAACTCTGGGGCCAACGTCCTGACTTTC,CASSATGNSGANVLTF
TRBJ2-7,once,TRBV28,-,TGTGCCAGCAGTTTTGTGTCAGAGTCCTCCTACGAGCAGTACTTC,CASSFVSESSYEQYF
TRBJ2-1,-,TRBV11-2,TRBD2,TGTGCCAGCAGCGGGACTAGCGGGATAGGTGAGCAGTTCTTC,CASSGTSGIGEQFF
TRBJ1-4,-,TRBV30,-,TGTGCCTGGAGTGTACGTCGTCTCACAGGGTCTAATGAAAAACTGTTTTTT,CAWSVRRLTGSNEKLFF
TRBJ2-7,-,TRBV29-1,-,TGCAGCGTTGAAAGCACGTCCTACGAGCAGTACTTC,CSVESTSYEQYF
TRBJ2-1,-,TRBV29-1,TRBD2,TGCAGCGCCTCGGGGGGATCCTACAATGAGCAGTTCTTC,CSASGGSYNEQFF
TRBJ2-7,-,TRBV28,TRBD2,TGTGCCAGCAGTTTCTCGGCTAGCGGGAGGGCAGGATACGAGCAGTACTTC,CASSFSASGRAGYEQYF
TRBJ2-1,-,TRBV29-1,-,TGCAGCGTGGTTAGGGGGACCGATTCGGGCAATGAGCAGTTCTTC,CSVVRGTDSGNEQFF
TRBJ2-2,-,TRBV10-3,-,TGTGCCATCAAAATTGAAAGGACCAACCTGAACACCGGGGAGCTGTTTTTT,CAIKIERTNLNTGELFF
TRBJ2-7,-,TRBV29-1,TRBD1,TGCAGCGTGGAACCGGGACAGGGCTACGAGCAGTACTTC,CSVEPGQGYEQYF
TRBJ1-2,-,TRBV2,-,TGTGCCAGCAGTAATCAGGAGGCCTATGGCTACACCTTC,CASSNQEAYGYTF
TRBJ2-7,-,TRBV18,-,TGTGCCAGCTCACCCAAAACGAGCTCCTACGAGCAGTACTTC,CASSPKTSSYEQYF
TRBJ2-5,-,TRBV29-1,TRBD1,TGCAGCGTTGCAGGGGGAGAGACCCAGTACTTC,CSVAGGETQYF